A selection of T cell receptor beta chains follows, all from one sample in a study of T-cell reconstitution after alpha-beta-depleted transplantation in children. TCRdb processed the PCR reads anew with MiXCR; each CDR3 protein has one entry. The table has 700,000 to 950,000 distinct CDR3 sequences, roughly 16% seen once. The material sequenced was PBMCs, mostly from graft donor cells, taken 360 days after TCRalphabeta/CD19-depleted stem cell transplant. The receptors were sampled from a male patient younger than 18 who had a stem cell transplant for acute lymphoblastic leukemia, so the T cells may come from the graft donor. The CDR3 runs from the conserved cysteine through the conserved F or W. Each record gives: clone size, D gene, J gene, CDR3 length, V gene, CDR3 protein, CDR3 DNA. A D gene is named only where the DNA matches it firmly. The listing skips clone size in some rows; elsewhere it reads once, few, many or a size class.

>few|-|TRBJ1-3|15|TRBV5-1
CASTRAGSSGNTIYF
TGCGCCAGCACCAGGGCAGGATCCTCTGGAAACACCATATATTTT
>-|TRBD2|TRBJ2-7|14|TRBV6-1
CASKGAGEVHEQYF
TGTGCCAGCAAAGGGGCGGGAGAGGTCCACGAGCAGTACTTC
>many|-|TRBJ2-1|13|TRBV24-1
CATSDAAPAEQFF
TGTGCCACCAGTGATGCGGCTCCAGCCGAGCAGTTCTTC
>few|-|TRBJ2-4|16|TRBV12-3/TRBV12-4
CASSLLAPIAKNIQYF
TGTGCCAGCAGTTTGTTGGCTCCTATAGCCAAAAACATTCAGTACTTC
>-|TRBD1|TRBJ1-2|16|TRBV27
CASNPGQGAAPHGYTF
TGTGCCAGCAACCCGGGACAGGGGGCGGCCCCACATGGCTACACCTTC
>-|-|TRBJ1-4|13|TRBV7-9
CASSRFGDEKLFF
TGTGCCAGCAGCCGTTTCGGGGATGAAAAACTGTTTTTT
>few|-|TRBJ2-7|15|TRBV27
CASSSSDQRTYEQYF
TGTGCCAGCAGTTCGTCGGACCAGAGGACCTACGAGCAGTACTTC
>once|TRBD1|TRBJ2-7|15|TRBV6-5
CASSYGTGRSYEQYF
TGTGCCAGCAGTTACGGGACAGGGCGAAGCTACGAGCAGTACTTC
>few|-|TRBJ2-1|15|TRBV24-1
CATSDFRSSANEQFF
TGTGCCACCAGTGATTTTCGGAGCTCGGCGAATGAGCAGTTCTTC
>-|-|TRBJ2-7|13|TRBV27
CASSFRRENEQYF
TGTGCCAGCAGTTTCCGCAGGGAGAACGAGCAGTACTTC
>few|TRBD2|TRBJ2-2|19|TRBV11-2
CASSFSSGRVTGTTGELFF
TGTGCCAGCAGTTTCTCTAGCGGGAGAGTAACCGGTACCACCGGGGAGCTGTTTTTT
>-|TRBD2|TRBJ2-7|15|TRBV20-1
CSARALGGRMNEQYF
TGCAGTGCTAGAGCGTTGGGCGGGAGGATGAACGAGCAGTACTTC
>-|TRBD2|TRBJ2-3|17|TRBV7-9
CASSVGLAHKITDTQYF
TGTGCCAGCAGCGTCGGACTAGCCCATAAAATCACAGATACGCAGTATTTT
>many|-|TRBJ2-1|15|TRBV5-1
CASSFKDTPHNEQFF
TGCGCCAGCAGCTTCAAGGACACCCCTCACAATGAGCAGTTCTTC
>few|-|TRBJ2-7|15|TRBV5-1
CASSLEFKEDYEQYF
TGCGCCAGCAGCTTGGAATTTAAGGAGGACTACGAGCAGTACTTC
>-|TRBD1|TRBJ1-2|15|TRBV7-2
CASSLDRGGRNGYTF
TGTGCCAGCAGCTTAGACCGAGGGGGCAGGAATGGCTACACCTTC
>few|-|TRBJ1-1|13|TRBV15
CATSLYGVTEAFF
TGTGCCACCTCACTATACGGGGTTACTGAAGCTTTCTTT
>few|TRBD2|TRBJ2-1|14|TRBV29-1
CSVEEGTSFNEQFF
TGCAGCGTTGAAGAGGGGACTAGCTTCAATGAGCAGTTCTTC
>few|-|TRBJ2-5|14|TRBV5-1
CASSWTGQKETQYF
TGCGCCAGCAGCTGGACCGGACAGAAAGAGACCCAGTACTTC
>few|-|TRBJ1-1|15|TRBV10-1
CASSESIRLGAEAFF
TGCGCCAGCAGTGAGTCGATAAGGTTAGGCGCTGAAGCTTTCTTT
>few|TRBD1|TRBJ1-1|13|TRBV10-3
CAISDRESTEAFF
TGTGCCATCAGCGACAGGGAGAGCACTGAAGCTTTCTTT
>-|-|TRBJ1-6|13|TRBV30
CAWNGPSHSPLHF
TGTGCCTGGAATGGACCGTCCCATTCACCCCTCCACTTT
>-|-|TRBJ1-4|14|TRBV20-1
CSASARDRGTKVFF
TGCAGTGCTAGTGCCCGGGACCGAGGAACTAAAGTGTTTTTT
>many|-|TRBJ2-7|11|TRBV13
CASSSRGEQYF
TGTGCCAGCAGCTCGCGTGGCGAGCAGTACTTC
>many|-|TRBJ2-1|15|TRBV12-3/TRBV12-4
CASSPSAGTYNEQFF
TGTGCCAGCAGTCCGTCGGCGGGAACCTACAATGAGCAGTTCTTC
>-|TRBD1|TRBJ2-5|14|TRBV5-1
CASRKTGLGETQYF
TGCGCCAGCAGAAAGACAGGGTTAGGAGAGACCCAGTACTTC
>-|-|TRBJ1-4|19|TRBV11-1
CASSLVIVETPGTNEKLFF
TGTGCCAGCAGCTTAGTAATAGTTGAAACGCCGGGAACTAATGAAAAACTGTTTTTT
>-|-|TRBJ2-3|16|TRBV5-6
CASSLKGQPSTDTQYF
TGTGCCAGCAGCTTGAAAGGCCAACCTAGCACAGATACGCAGTATTTT
>-|-|TRBJ2-7|15|TRBV3-1
CASSQGPSRGYEQYF
TGTGCCAGCAGCCAGGGACCTAGCAGGGGCTACGAGCAGTACTTC
>-|-|TRBJ2-3|17|TRBV4-1
CASRLGDGRASTDTQYF
TGCGCCAGCAGGCTGGGGGATGGCAGAGCTAGCACAGATACGCAGTATTTT
>few|-|TRBJ2-2|15|TRBV5-1
CASSLVSPPTGELFF
TGCGCCAGCAGCTTGGTTTCACCACCGACCGGGGAGCTGTTTTTT
>-|TRBD2|TRBJ2-3|16|TRBV24-1
CATSDPGLAGEDTQYF
TGTGCCACCAGTGATCCGGGACTAGCGGGAGAGGATACGCAGTATTTT
>many|-|TRBJ1-2|13|TRBV7-8
CASSLANIGGYTF
TGTGCCAGCAGCTTAGCCAACATCGGGGGCTACACCTTC
>-|TRBD1|TRBJ2-6|17|TRBV27
CASSSGTGLPGANVLTF
TGTGCCAGCAGCTCCGGGACAGGGTTGCCTGGGGCCAACGTCCTGACTTTC
>few|-|TRBJ1-1|13|TRBV12-3/TRBV12-4
CASSWGLNTEAFF
TGTGCCAGCAGTTGGGGACTGAACACTGAAGCTTTCTTT
>-|-|TRBJ2-3|15|TRBV7-9
CASSRLGLGTDTQYF
TGTGCCAGCAGCCGGCTAGGGCTCGGCACAGATACGCAGTATTTT
>-|-|TRBJ2-2|13|TRBV20-1
CSARVRNTGELFF
TGCAGTGCGCGGGTCCGGAACACCGGGGAGCTGTTTTTT
>many|TRBD1|TRBJ2-1|12|TRBV29-1
CSVRQGNNEQFF
TGCAGCGTTCGACAGGGTAATAATGAGCAGTTCTTC
>-|-|TRBJ2-1|14|TRBV9
CASSVEGETHEQFF
TGTGCCAGCAGCGTAGAGGGAGAGACCCATGAGCAGTTCTTC
>many|TRBD2|TRBJ2-5|16|TRBV7-3
CASSSLGTMGQETQYF
TGTGCCAGCAGCTCCCTGGGGACTATGGGACAAGAGACCCAGTACTTC
>few|-|TRBJ2-2|14|TRBV20-1
CSASEGRNTGELFF
TGCAGTGCTAGCGAGGGGCGGAACACCGGGGAGCTGTTTTTT
>few|-|TRBJ1-2|14|TRBV5-1
CASSLFGGAEGYTF
TGCGCCAGCAGCTTGTTTGGGGGGGCTGAAGGCTACACCTTC
>-|-|TRBJ2-6|12|TRBV12-3/TRBV12-4
CASVRGAGVLTF
TGTGCCAGTGTCAGGGGGGCGGGGGTCCTGACTTTC
>-|-|TRBJ2-6|13|TRBV12-3/TRBV12-4
CASSMAGANVLTF
TGTGCCAGCAGTATGGCTGGGGCCAACGTCCTGACTTTC
>few|-|TRBJ2-1|12|TRBV5-4
CASSFWSGEQFF
TGTGCCAGCAGCTTCTGGTCAGGTGAGCAGTTCTTC
>few|TRBD1|TRBJ1-5|18|TRBV4-3
CASSDVPGQGSGYQPQHF
TGCGCCAGCAGCGACGTCCCGGGACAGGGGTCGGGTTATCAGCCCCAGCATTTT
>-|-|TRBJ1-2|15|TRBV6-1
CASSRPQGTNYGYTF
TGTGCCAGCAGTCGTCCTCAGGGGACCAACTATGGCTACACCTTC
>-|-|TRBJ2-7|14|TRBV2
CASRMVQGYYEQYF
TGTGCCAGCAGGATGGTACAGGGCTATTACGAGCAGTACTTC
>many|-|TRBJ2-1|15|TRBV24-1
CATSVKSQPYNEQFF
TGTGCCACCAGTGTGAAAAGCCAACCCTACAATGAGCAGTTCTTC
>-|TRBD2|TRBJ2-4|18|TRBV6-1
CASRTTWTSTQAKNIQYF
TGTGCCAGCAGAACGACATGGACTAGCACACAAGCCAAAAACATTCAGTACTTC